Each of the 31 T cell receptor beta chains below was sequenced from the same sample in a study of blood T cells in healthy people across ages. A second PCR, run for about 7 to 11 cycles, used a sample-barcoded 5' primer plus a J-beta primer mix. TCRdb analysed the 5' RACE reads with MiXCR anew, one entry per CDR3 protein. This sample yields 1,500,000 or so distinct CDR3 sequences, of which roughly 64% are seen a single time; over 6.5% belongs to the top ten. The sample consisted of blood. These receptor sequences come from a man aged 18 to 30 in good health.

CDR3 sequence reads: CASSHILAGLYEQYF. The CDR3 nucleotides are TGCGCCAGCAGCCACATCCTAGCGGGGCTCTACGAGCAGTACTTC. This chain links TRBV4-1 with TRBJ2-7, with TRBD2 matching 9 bases. The CDR3 covers 15 residues. CDR1 and CDR2 (germline): MGHRA, YSYEKL. After removal of 3 bases from V and 3 bases from J, the junction contained 6 bases not matched to a gene.

This chain's CDR3 is CASSEPYSHYEQYF. The CDR3 region has the DNA TGTGCCAGCAGTGAGCCGTACAGCCACTACGAGCAGTACTTC. This chain connects TRBV2 to TRBJ2-7; D gene uncertain. This CDR3 comprises 14 residues. Trimming pared 3 bases from V and 3 bases from J, leaving 12 bases between. Germline assignment: CDR1 SNHLY and CDR2 FYNNEI.

The rearrangement uses TRBV5-1 and TRBJ1-2, with D possibly TRBD1 on 5 matching bases. The length of the CDR3 is 15 residues. Trimming took 3 bases from V and 4 from J, leaving 16 bases between them. CDR1 and CDR2 from the germline V gene are SGHRS and YFSETQ. This CDR3 is CASSWVPGSSYGYTF. In DNA, the CDR3 is TGCGCCAGCAGCTGGGTGCCAGGGTCATCCTATGGCTACACCTTC.

The genes are TRBV6-1 and TRBJ2-7; D is perhaps TRBD2 (5 bases). Trimming stripped 4 bases from V and 4 bases from J, with 20 bases between. CDR1 is MNHNS and CDR2 is SASEGT in the germline V gene. The length of the CDR3 is 16 residues. This CDR3 is CASSVTKARGYYEQYF. The CDR3 coding sequence is TGTGCCAGCAGTGTAACTAAGGCCCGGGGATATTACGAGCAGTACTTC.

The rearrangement uses TRBV4-3 and TRBJ2-4, with D perhaps TRBD2 (6 bases). Germline lookup yields CDR1 LGHNA and CDR2 YSLEER. Trimming pared 4 bases from V and 3 bases from J, leaving 19 bases between. CDR3 length: 17 residues. The CDR3 region is CASSPAWRGLVKNIQYF. The DNA for the CDR3 is TGCGCCAGCAGCCCCGCCTGGAGGGGACTCGTCAAAAACATTCAGTACTTC.

The V and J genes are TRBV20-1 and TRBJ1-2, with D perhaps matching TRBD1 (6 bases). Germline V gene lookup returns CDR1 DFQATT and CDR2 SNEGSKA (reference sequence). The V end was cut by 1 base, the J end by 4 bases, with 16 bases between. CDR3 length equals 15 residues. The CDR3 region is CSARGPGALSYGYTF. CDR3 nucleotides: TGCAGTGCTAGAGGTCCAGGGGCACTAAGCTATGGCTACACCTTC.

V usage is TRBV2 and J usage is TRBJ2-1, with D unclear. Germline V gene lookup returns CDR1 SNHLY and CDR2 FYNNEI. V lost 1 base and J lost 10, with 8 bases in between. There are 12 residues in the CDR3. Here the CDR3 reads CASSEGAREQFF. The CDR3 nucleotides read TGTGCCAGCAGTGAAGGAGCTAGGGAGCAGTTCTTC.

The chain employs TRBV9 and TRBJ1-5; D uncertain. This CDR3 region has 15 residues. Germline V gene lookup returns CDR1 SGDLS and CDR2 YYNGEE. The ends were cut back, 7 bases at V and 4 bases at J, with 18 bases in the middle. CDR3 in DNA: TGTGCCAGCGCCCCTTCGACGGCTAAAAATCAGCCCCAGCATTTT. Protein: CASAPSTAKNQPQHF.

This clonotype was recorded only once. The rearrangement links TRBV20-1 to TRBJ1-2; D is possibly TRBD1 (5 bases). Trimming cost V 0 bases and J 7 bases, with 12 bases left between them. The CDR3 has 13 residues. CDR1 and CDR2 (germline): DFQATT, SNEGSKA (reference sequence). The CDR3 region is CSARDPGTVGYTF. CDR3 coding DNA: TGCAGTGCTAGAGATCCGGGGACGGTTGGCTACACCTTC.

The table lists this clonotype with a few counts. Germline and junction disagree at one end, which may indicate a read error. The chain recombines TRBV4-2 with TRBJ2-3, with a tentative D call TRBD2 (6 bases). CDR1 LGHNA and CDR2 YNFKEQ come from the germline V gene. The CDR3 loop spans 16 amino acids. CDR3 nucleotide sequence: TGCGCCAGCAGCCAGGGACTTGGGGGTGGCACAGATACGCAGTATTTT. Translated: CASSQGLGGGTDTQYF.

The V and J genes are TRBV29-1 and TRBJ2-3; no reliable D call. Trimming left V 6 bases short and J 4 bases short, with 14 bases between. The CDR3 sequence is 13 residues long. The germline V gene has CDR1 SQVTM and CDR2 ANQGSEA. This chain's CDR3 is CSVFGELPDTQYF. The CDR3 DNA follows: TGCAGCGTCTTTGGGGAACTGCCAGATACGCAGTATTTT.

The CDR3 loop reads CSARIPSGGSNQPQHF. The CDR3 nucleotides read TGCAGTGCTAGAATTCCGTCAGGGGGCTCCAATCAGCCCCAGCATTTT. The V and J genes are TRBV20-1 and TRBJ1-5, with 8 bases that match TRBD1. Germline CDR1 DFQATT, CDR2 SNEGSKA (reference sequence). The V segment lost 2 bases and the J segment 3 bases; nucleotides outside the gene matches: 9. The CDR3 sequence is 16 residues long.

V usage is TRBV4-1 and J usage is TRBJ2-7; D uncertain. V was cut by 5 bases and J by 4 bases, with 9 bases left in between. The CDR3 extends over 12 amino acids. Germline CDR1 MGHRA, CDR2 YSYEKL. The chain's CDR3 is CASSVVGYEQYF. CDR3 sequence (DNA): TGCGCCAGCAGCGTAGTCGGGTACGAGCAGTACTTC.

The V gene is TRBV4-1, the J gene TRBJ2-6; D is perhaps TRBD2 (5 bases). The CDR3 is 20 residues long. V lost 4 bases and J 0 bases, leaving 22 bases between the germline ends. Germline loops: CDR1 MGHRA, CDR2 YSYEKL. DNA for the CDR3: TGCGCCAGCAGCCCCGGGTGGGCGCTCGGGCGGGTCTCTGGGGCCAACGTCCTGACTTTC. Protein sequence: CASSPGWALGRVSGANVLTF.

This clonotype has only a few counts. This sequence joins TRBV3-1 and TRBJ2-7; D ambiguous. V lost 4 bases and J lost 3, with 13 bases in between. CDR3 length equals 14 residues. Germline lookup yields CDR1 LGHDT and CDR2 YNNKEL (reference sequence). CDR3 DNA: TGTGCCAGCAGCCCCGCTGGGGTATTCTACGAGCAGTACTTC. Residues: CASSPAGVFYEQYF.

This sequence joins TRBV7-2 and TRBJ1-1; no definite D call. The CDR3 is 11 residues long. V lost 1 base and J 7 bases, leaving 4 bases between the germline ends. CDR1 and CDR2 (germline): SGHTA, FQGNSA. This CDR3 reads CASSLESEAFF. In nucleotides, the CDR3 is TGTGCCAGCAGCTTAGAGAGTGAAGCTTTCTTT.

The chain is built from TRBV7-9 and TRBJ2-3; D is possibly TRBD2 (6 bases). The germline V gene has CDR1 SEHNR and CDR2 FQNEAQ (reference sequence). The CDR3 runs 16 residues. V was shortened by 5 bases and J by 6 bases, with 21 bases between the two germline ends. CDR3 bases: TGTGCCAGCAGCATAGAGTCGGGACTCAGTGGGGATACGCAGTATTTT. Translated, it gives CASSIESGLSGDTQYF.

CDR3 loop: CASGPDRGNIQYF. The CDR3 DNA is TGTGCCAGCGGGCCTGACAGGGGCAACATTCAGTACTTC. The J gene is TRBJ2-7, the V gene TRBV2, with TRBD1 identical over 8 bases. The J call may be in error: the DNA end matches TRBJ2-4 better. The CDR3 is made up of 13 amino acids. Germline V gene lookup returns CDR1 SNHLY and CDR2 FYNNEI.

The CDR3, as DNA: TGTGCCAGCAGCCAGGGGGGGGACACTGAAGCTTTCTTT. Encoded protein: CASSQGGDTEAFF. The chain couples TRBV9 to TRBJ1-1, with 7 positions matching TRBD1. There are 13 residues in the CDR3. The germline gives CDR1 SGDLS, CDR2 YYNGEE. V shed 4 bases and J 3 bases; nucleotides not matched to a gene: 3.

The V call is TRBV10-3, the J call TRBJ1-2; D not resolved. Trimming took 3 bases from V and 4 from J, leaving 18 bases between them. CDR3 length equals 16 residues. Looked up from germline, CDR1 is ENHRY and CDR2 is SYGVKD. The CDR3 loop is CAISDPSSRKPYGYTF. The CDR3 region has the DNA TGTGCCATCAGTGACCCTTCCTCCCGAAAGCCCTATGGCTACACCTTC.

J is TRBJ1-4 and V is TRBV7-9, with 10 bases aligning to TRBD1. The junction had 9 bases not matched to a gene; V was cut back by 8 bases and J by 3 bases. The length of the CDR3 is 16 residues. The germline gives CDR1 SEHNR, CDR2 FQNEAQ (reference sequence). Written as DNA, the CDR3 is TGTGCCAGCGGCGGACAGGGGGGAACGTCTAATGAAAAACTGTTTTTT. As protein: CASGGQGGTSNEKLFF.

In nucleotides, the CDR3 is TGTGCCAGCAGCTTTGGGATGGGGGGCTACAATGAGCAGTTCTTC. Translation gives CASSFGMGGYNEQFF. This rearrangement joins TRBV7-2 to TRBJ2-1, with TRBD2 as a possible D gene (6 bases). Trimming left V 3 bases short and J 3 bases short, with 12 bases between. This CDR3 is 15 amino acids long. The germline gives CDR1 SGHTA, CDR2 FQGNSA.

A word on this clonotype: A read error may account for a junction end that differs from germline. The chain joins TRBV29-1 to TRBJ1-3, with a possible D match to TRBD1 (5 bases). The CDR3 extends over 15 amino acids. The V gene's germline CDR1 is SQVTM and CDR2 ANQGSEA. CDR3 sequence reads: CSVEGPGRSGNTIYF. CDR3 bases: TGCAGCGTGGAAGGTCCAGGGAGGTCGGGAAACACCATATATTTT.

This clonotype occurred a few times. The V gene is TRBV20-1, the J gene TRBJ2-7; perhaps D is TRBD1 or TRBD2 (6 bases each). The germline V gene encodes CDR1 DFQATT and CDR2 SNEGSKA (reference sequence). The CDR3 spans 13 residues. Trimming took off 4 bases at V and 4 bases at J, with 14 bases between the two ends. CDR3: CSAKGGYWYEQYF. CDR3 nucleotides: TGCAGTGCTAAGGGGGGATATTGGTACGAGCAGTACTTC.

This clonotype was recorded a few times. The V call is TRBV10-3, the J call TRBJ2-7; D gene unclear. The CDR3 contains 13 residues. The V and J ends lost 2 bases and 1 base respectively, with 6 bases between them. From germline, CDR1 is ENHRY and CDR2 SYGVKD. As DNA, the CDR3 is TGTGCCATCAGTGAGACGGAATCCTACGAGCAGTACTTC. It yields the protein CAISETESYEQYF.

This clonotype has more than one count but fewer than ten. This chain links TRBV15 with TRBJ2-3, with D perhaps matching TRBD2 (6 bases). This CDR3 contains 13 residues. Per germline, CDR1 LNHNV and CDR2 YYDKDF (reference sequence). V was trimmed by 6 bases and J by 6 bases, leaving 13 bases between them. DNA for the CDR3: TGTGCCACCAGTCCCCGGGAGAGGGATACGCAGTATTTT. Protein product: CATSPRERDTQYF.

The V gene is TRBV5-8, the J gene TRBJ2-3; D is unresolved. Germline values: CDR1 SGHTS, CDR2 YDEGEE. The V gene lost 0 bases and the J gene lost 4 bases, with 6 bases spanning the gap. This CDR3 is 13 amino acids long. The CDR3 sequence: CASSLGKADTQYF. CDR3 DNA: TGTGCCAGCAGCTTGGGGAAGGCAGATACGCAGTATTTT.

The chain employs TRBV5-1 and TRBJ1-1, with D tentatively TRBD1 (5 bases). Germline CDR1 reads SGHRS; CDR2 reads YFSETQ. The length of the CDR3 is 14 residues. The V end was cut by 0 bases, the J end by 1 base, with 7 bases between. CDR3 sequence: CASSLADRNTEAFF. DNA of the CDR3: TGCGCCAGCAGCTTGGCCGACAGGAACACTGAAGCTTTCTTT.

V and J are TRBV11-3 and TRBJ2-1; 13 nucleotides align to TRBD2. The CDR3 runs to 15 residues. Per the germline V gene, CDR1 is SGHNT and CDR2 is YENEEA. V dropped 5 bases and J dropped 10; count of bases not matched to a gene: 8. The CDR3 region is CASSKGTSGAPEQFF. The DNA for the CDR3 is TGTGCCAGCAGCAAAGGGACTAGCGGGGCCCCCGAGCAGTTCTTC.

The chain employs TRBV9 and TRBJ2-1; 11 nucleotides align to TRBD2. Germline loops: CDR1 SGDLS, CDR2 YYNGEE. The CDR3 contains 15 residues. With 3 bases clipped from V and 8 bases from J, the junction kept 7 bases outside the gene matches. CDR3 nucleotides: TGTGCCAGCAGCGGATTTAGCGGGGGGGCCTATGAGCAGTTCTTC. Amino acids: CASSGFSGGAYEQFF.

This clonotype has only one observation. This rearrangement joins TRBV6-1 to TRBJ2-5, with 7 bases fitting TRBD1. The DNA end favors TRBJ2-1, so the J call may be wrong. The CDR3 runs 13 residues. Per germline, CDR1 MNHNS and CDR2 SASEGT. CDR3 in DNA: TGTGCCAGCATGAGGGACAGACAAGAGACCCAGTTCTTC. Amino acids: CASMRDRQETQFF.